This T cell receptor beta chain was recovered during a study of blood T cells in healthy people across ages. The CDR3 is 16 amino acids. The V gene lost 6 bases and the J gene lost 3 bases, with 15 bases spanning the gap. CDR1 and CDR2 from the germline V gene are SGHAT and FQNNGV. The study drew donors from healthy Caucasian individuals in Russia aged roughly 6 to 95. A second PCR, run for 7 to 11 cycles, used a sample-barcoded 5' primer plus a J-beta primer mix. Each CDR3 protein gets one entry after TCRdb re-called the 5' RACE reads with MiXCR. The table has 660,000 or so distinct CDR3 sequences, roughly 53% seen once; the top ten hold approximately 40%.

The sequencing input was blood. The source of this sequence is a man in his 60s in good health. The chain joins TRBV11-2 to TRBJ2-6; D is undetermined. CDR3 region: CASSYDGLVGANVLTF. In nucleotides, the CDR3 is TGTGCCAGCAGTTATGACGGGCTCGTTGGGGCCAACGTCCTGACTTTC.